Below, one T cell receptor (beta chain) is given with its context. The time point denotes: baseline, week 1 (first vaccination visit). Regarding treatment: pre-vaccination baseline after standard-of-care therapy. The astrocytomas were IDH1-mutant, ATRX-negative, and WHO grade 3 or 4. Measured with immunoSEQ multiplex PCR; TCRdb has only the in-frame clones, and not every one. Among about 70,000 clones listed, around 83% were seen once. The data originate from a study of a mutant IDH1 vaccine in newly diagnosed glioma. As for the study in general: Treated patients had a mean age of roughly 44 years and a sex split that was about 62% male and 37.5% female.

CDR1 is MNHEY and CDR2 is SVGAGI in the germline V gene. V lost 6 bases to trimming and J lost 3 bases; unmatched junction nucleotides: 4. The CDR3 runs 14 residues. This specimen was peripheral blood mononuclear cells (PBMCs), taken from a glioma patient treated with radiotherapy, temozolomide or both. The V and J genes are TRBV6-5 and TRBJ1-5, with TRBD1 matching 8 bases. The sequence was collected from a woman under 30 with glioma. Some clones in this sample may be carry-over from other donors' samples. DNA for the CDR3: TGTGCCAGCAGGCCGACAGGGGTCAATCAGCCCCAGCATTTT. Protein sequence: CASRPTGVNQPQHF.